A single sample gave rise to the 30 T cell receptor beta chains below, sequenced in a study of blood T cell repertoires in COVID-19. Generated by immunoSEQ multiplex PCR, the TCRdb table keeps only in-frame clones and is missing some. Of roughly 250,000 clones in the sample, around 85% were seen once. The sample comprised peripheral blood. The receptors here all came from a middle-aged woman with active or convalescent COVID-19.

This chain joins TRBV30 and TRBJ1-2, with TRBD1 matching over 11 bases. Germline CDR1 GTSNPN, CDR2 SVGIG (reference sequence). The V segment lost 3 bases and the J segment 4 bases; nucleotides outside the gene matches: 7. CDR3 size: 15 residues. The DNA of the CDR3 is TGTGCCTGGAGCCCGGGACAGGGGGTGGGCTATGGCTACACCTTC. Protein sequence: CAWSPGQGVGYGYTF.

The chain uses TRBV9 and TRBJ1-1; D is perhaps TRBD1 (6 bases). Germline CDR1 and CDR2: SGDLS and YYNGEE. The CDR3 contains 14 residues. Trimming left V 5 bases short and J 6 bases short, with 17 bases between. CDR3 coding DNA: TGTGCCAGCAGTACAGCTACAGGGAAGGCTGAAGCTTTCTTT. It is translated as CASSTATGKAEAFF.

V gene TRBV7-3 combines with J gene TRBJ2-2, with D maybe TRBD2 (6 bases). This CDR3 comprises 12 residues. The V end lost 5 bases, the J end lost 8 bases, and 9 bases lay between the germline ends. Germline V lookup: CDR1 SGHTA, CDR2 FQGTGA. In DNA, the CDR3 is TGTGCCAGCAGCCTGGCGGGAGGGGAGCTGTTTTTT. Amino acid sequence: CASSLAGGELFF.

A note on this clone: Other DNA sequences within the sample encode an identical CDR3. This chain links TRBV6-5 with TRBJ1-5, with 10 nucleotides matching TRBD1. Per the germline V gene, CDR1 is MNHEY and CDR2 is SVGAGI. The CDR3 is 15 amino acids. V shed 6 bases and J 4 bases; nucleotides not matched to a gene: 6. The CDR3 sequence is CASRRQGQGNQPQHF. The CDR3 region has the DNA TGTGCCAGCAGACGCCAGGGACAGGGGAATCAGCCCCAGCATTTT.

This chain uses TRBV23-1 with TRBJ1-4; 8 bases are shared with TRBD1. TRBV23-1 qualifies as an ORF whose function is uncertain. Unmatched junction bases numbered 8, after V lost 4 bases and J lost 4 bases. The CDR3 totals 16 residues. The CDR3 here is CASSRPDRVGNEKLFF. The DNA for the CDR3 is TGCGCCAGCAGTCGCCCGGACAGGGTGGGTAATGAAAAACTGTTTTTT.

The chain combines TRBV9 with TRBJ1-6; TRBD1 is a possible D gene (5 bases). The CDR3 length is 15 residues. Looked up from germline, CDR1 is SGDLS and CDR2 is YYNGEE. V lost 2 bases, J lost 6 bases, and 12 bases lay in between. The CDR3 DNA is TGTGCCAGCAGCGTTCACCAGGGAAGTAATTCACCCCTCCACTTT. Translated, it gives CASSVHQGSNSPLHF.

The chain employs TRBV7-3 and TRBJ2-5; D remains unclear. The germline CDR1 and CDR2 sequences are SGHTA and FQGTGA. V shed 1 base and J shed 7 bases, with 10 bases lying between them. CDR3 length: 13 amino acids. CDR3 nucleotide sequence: TGTGCCAGCAGCTTAAGGAGTACCGGGACCCAGTACTTC. Protein product: CASSLRSTGTQYF.

This rearrangement joins TRBV29-1 to TRBJ1-6; TRBD1 might be the D (6 bases). The CDR3 spans 13 residues. The V end was cut by 2 bases, the J end by 7 bases, with 9 bases between. Germline CDR1 reads SQVTM; CDR2 reads ANQGSEA. The CDR3 spells CSVEWQGNSPLHF. The CDR3 DNA reads TGCAGCGTTGAATGGCAGGGGAATTCACCCCTCCACTTT.

The table lists this clone with many counts. V and J are TRBV7-9 and TRBJ2-1, with 11 nucleotides matching TRBD2. The CDR3 loop spans 17 amino acids. With 5 bases clipped from V and 7 bases from J, the junction kept 13 bases outside the gene matches. Per the germline V gene, CDR1 is SEHNR and CDR2 is FQNEAQ (reference sequence). The CDR3 loop is CASSSPPGLAVINEQFF. CDR3 DNA: TGTGCCAGCAGCAGTCCCCCGGGACTAGCGGTGATAAATGAGCAGTTCTTC.

The rearrangement links TRBV6-2 or TRBV6-3 to TRBJ1-5; D possibly corresponds to TRBD1 (5 bases). The CDR3 sequence is 16 residues long. Trimming took 6 bases from V and 2 from J, leaving 17 bases between them. Germline CDR1 is MNHEY and CDR2 is SVGEGT. The CDR3, as DNA: TGTGCCAGCAGCGCCCGCCCGGCGGGGGGCAATCAGCCCCAGCATTTT. Residues: CASSARPAGGNQPQHF.

The gene calls are TRBV7-9 and TRBJ1-1, with a weak D call TRBD1 (6 bases). The V end was cut by 1 base, the J end by 6 bases, with 12 bases between. Germline-derived CDR1 and CDR2 are SEHNR and FQNEAQ (reference sequence). The CDR3 totals 14 residues. The CDR3 DNA reads TGTGCCAGCAGCTTAGTCAGGGGAACGGCTGAAGCTTTCTTT. Protein: CASSLVRGTAEAFF.

Points on this clone: An end of the junction differs from the germline gene, which may be a read error. This chain connects TRBV7-3 to TRBJ2-3; 7 nucleotides match TRBD2. The CDR3 runs to 17 residues. CDR1 is SGHTA, CDR2 FQGTGA, per germline. The CDR3 DNA sequence: TGTGCCAGCAGCTTGGGCCACGGGACTACAAGCAAAGATACGCAGTATTTT. This gives the protein CASSLGHGTTSKDTQYF. Drawing the rest from reference TRBV7-3 and TRBJ2-3, the complete variable domain is GAGVSQTPSNKVTEKGKYVELRCDPISGHTALYWYRQSLGQGPEFLIYFQGTGAADDSGLPNDRFFAVRPEGSVSTLKIQRTERGDSAVYLCASSLGHGTTSKDTQYFGPGTRLTVL.

The chain recombines TRBV11-2 with TRBJ1-4, with 7 nucleotides matching TRBD1. Germline trimming cut 5 bases from V and 5 bases from J; bases unmatched to any gene: 11. This CDR3 has 16 residues. Germline V gives CDR1 SGHAT, CDR2 FQNNGV. CDR3 region: CASSDTTGTANEKLFF. CDR3 sequence (DNA): TGTGCCAGCAGCGACACAACCGGGACAGCGAATGAAAAACTGTTTTTT.

DNA of the CDR3: TGCGCCAGCAGCATGACAGGGGGAGGCACTGAAGCTTTCTTT. Translated: CASSMTGGGTEAFF. The chain employs TRBV5-1 and TRBJ1-1, with 9 bases that match TRBD1. V trimming: 4 bases; J trimming: 4 bases; junction bases outside the gene matches: 5. Germline CDR1 is SGHRS and CDR2 is YFSETQ. This CDR3 region has 14 residues.

V is TRBV9 and J is TRBJ1-5; 7 positions agree with TRBD1. Germline CDR1 is SGDLS and CDR2 is YYNGEE. This CDR3 has 15 amino acids. The ends lost 3 bases at V and 3 bases at J; junction bases unmatched: 6. This CDR3 is CASSAGDSSNQPQHF. CDR3 DNA sequence: TGTGCCAGCAGCGCCGGGGACAGTTCCAATCAGCCCCAGCATTTT.

The V gene is TRBV3-1 (or the pseudogene TRBV3-2), the J gene TRBJ2-1; a weak D match, TRBD2 (6 bases). This CDR3 region has 16 residues. The germline V and J ends were trimmed by 2 bases and 0 bases, with 11 bases remaining between them. CDR1 is LGHDT and CDR2 is YNNKEL in the germline V gene (reference sequence). The CDR3 DNA sequence: TGTGCCAGCAGCCAACTAGCGATCAGCTCCTACAATGAGCAGTTCTTC. Translating it yields CASSQLAISSYNEQFF.

CDR3 DNA: TGTGCCAGCAGCTTGGGGAGGGAGTCCGGGGAGCTGTTTTTT. Translated: CASSLGRESGELFF. V gene TRBV5-4 combines with J gene TRBJ2-2; D may be TRBD2 (6 bases). Trimming shortened V by 0 bases and J by 6 bases, and 9 bases separated the two germline ends. The CDR3 totals 14 residues. Germline V CDR1 and CDR2: SGHNT, YYREEE (reference sequence).

CDR3 in DNA: TGTGCCAGCAGTGACGAGACGACAGGAGTACGTGGCTACACCTTC. Its translation is CASSDETTGVRGYTF. This chain uses TRBV6-4 with TRBJ1-2; D might be TRBD1 (6 bases). The ends were cut back, 2 bases at V and 7 bases at J, with 17 bases in the middle. This CDR3 comprises 15 residues. CDR1 and CDR2 (germline): MRHNA, SNTAGT.

This chain uses TRBV6-4 with TRBJ2-3; tentatively, D is TRBD1 (5 bases). The germline V and J ends were trimmed by 0 bases and 6 bases, with 10 bases remaining between them. The CDR3 is 14 amino acids. CDR1 and CDR2 (germline): MRHNA, SNTAGT. This CDR3 reads CASSDSGRGDTQYF. The CDR3 DNA sequence: TGTGCCAGCAGTGACTCGGGTAGGGGCGATACGCAGTATTTT.

The chain uses TRBV19 and TRBJ2-1; TRBD2 agrees at 12 bases. The CDR3 totals 13 residues. Germline values: CDR1 LNHDA, CDR2 SQIVND (reference sequence). V dropped 4 bases and J dropped 9; count of bases not matched to a gene: 1. CDR3 DNA sequence: TGTGCCAGTAGTACGGGACTAGCGGGTGAGCAGTTCTTC. Its protein product is CASSTGLAGEQFF.

The chain uses TRBV14 and TRBJ1-4; D gene unclear. Deletions cut 4 bases from V and 10 bases from J, with 13 bases between. Germline CDR1 is SGHDN and CDR2 is FVKESK. The CDR3 is 13 amino acids. CDR3: CASSLHGLGKLFF. CDR3 sequence (DNA): TGTGCCAGCAGCCTCCACGGGTTGGGAAAACTGTTTTTT.

About this clone itself: One end of the junction is discordant with germline, which a read error may explain. For the CDR3, the DNA is TGTGCTAGCAGCTTAGGTTCCGGGAGTGGCACCGGGGAGCTGTTTTTT. Residues: CASSLGSGSGTGELFF. The gene calls are TRBV7-7 and TRBJ2-2; D possibly corresponds to TRBD2 (6 bases). CDR1 is SSHAT, CDR2 FNYEAQ, per germline (reference sequence). The CDR3 sequence is 16 residues long. Using reference TRBV7-7 and TRBJ2-2 for the parts outside the CDR3, the full variable domain is GAGVSQSPRYKVTKRGQDVTLRCDPISSHATLYWYQQALGQGPEFLTYFNYEAQPDKSGLPSDRFSAERPEGSISTLTIQRTEQRDSAMYRCASSLGSGSGTGELFFGEGSRLTVL.

This chain links TRBV7-9 with TRBJ1-5; a possible D gene is TRBD1 (5 bases). Trimming took 0 bases from V and 4 from J, leaving 10 bases between them. The CDR3 runs 15 residues. Germline V gene data show CDR1 as SEHNR and CDR2 as FQNEAQ (reference sequence). The CDR3 is CASSLAGEGNQPQHF. The CDR3, as DNA: TGTGCCAGCAGCTTAGCCGGGGAGGGGAATCAGCCCCAGCATTTT.

The CDR3 coding sequence is TGTGCCAGCAGATTACTAGCGGGACGGGGAGATACGCAGTATTTT. This gives the protein CASRLLAGRGDTQYF. This sequence joins TRBV7-6 and TRBJ2-3, with 10 bases lining up with TRBD2. Germline CDR1 is SGHVS and CDR2 is FNYEAQ. This CDR3 has 15 amino acids. The V segment lost 6 bases and the J segment 5 bases; nucleotides outside the gene matches: 8.

The chain employs TRBV5-1 and TRBJ2-2; TRBD1 aligns across 7 bases. The CDR3 loop spans 15 amino acids. Germline loops: CDR1 SGHRS, CDR2 YFSETQ. V dropped 4 bases and J dropped 3; count of bases not matched to a gene: 6. Here the CDR3 reads CASSATGYDTGELFF. CDR3 nucleotides: TGCGCCAGCAGCGCGACAGGGTATGACACCGGGGAGCTGTTTTTT.

The genes are TRBV5-4 and TRBJ1-2, with 11 bases matching TRBD1. V lost 7 bases, J lost 4 bases, and 9 bases stayed unmatched. This CDR3 comprises 15 residues. The germline gives CDR1 SGHNT, CDR2 YYREEE (reference sequence). The chain's CDR3 is CASVWGQGEGYGYTF. The CDR3 DNA reads as TGTGCCAGCGTCTGGGGACAGGGGGAAGGCTATGGCTACACCTTC.

This chain uses TRBV11-2 with TRBJ2-5; 12 nucleotides line up with TRBD1. The V gene end was trimmed by 3 bases and the J gene end by 5 bases; junction bases not matched to a gene: 10. The CDR3 is made up of 17 amino acids. Germline-derived CDR1 and CDR2 are SGHAT and FQNNGV. CDR3 bases: TGTGCCAGCAGCTTCACCGGGACAGGGGGCCCCCAGGAGACCCAGTACTTC. It specifies CASSFTGTGGPQETQYF.

This clone appeared a few times. The chain is built from TRBV25-1 and TRBJ1-1; D is unclear. The V end lost 6 bases, the J end lost 8 bases, and 16 bases lay between the germline ends. The CDR3 runs to 13 residues. Germline-derived CDR1 and CDR2 are MGHDK and SYGVNS. DNA for the CDR3: TGTGCCAGCAGCCGCGATTCGTCGCGGGAAGCTTTCTTT. Encoded protein: CASSRDSSREAFF.

The V gene is TRBV14, the J gene TRBJ1-4; perhaps TRBD1 as D (5 bases). The CDR3 is made up of 16 amino acids. The germline V gene encodes CDR1 SGHDN and CDR2 FVKESK. V was clipped by 3 bases and J by 7 bases, with 18 bases between them. This chain's CDR3 is CASSQDAGGFSEKLFF. The CDR3 DNA sequence: TGTGCCAGCAGCCAGGATGCCGGGGGGTTCAGTGAAAAACTGTTTTTT.

The genes are TRBV24-1 and TRBJ2-3, with 8 nucleotides matching TRBD2. V gave up 10 bases and J gave up 0 bases; unmatched junction bases: 8. Germline V gene data show CDR1 as KGHDR and CDR2 as SFDVKD. This CDR3 is 15 amino acids long. The CDR3 loop is CATSGAMVSTDTQYF. Here the CDR3 DNA reads TGTGCCACTAGCGGGGCCATGGTAAGCACAGATACGCAGTATTTT.